The T cell receptor (beta chain) described here comes from a study of STAT5B mutations in CD4+ large granular lymphocyte leukemia (dated by TCRdb to between 2020 and 2023). Concerning the study at large: Among the healthy controls, the CDR3 'QG' motif was associated with a particular HLA allele. The study compared the TCRbeta repertoires of patients with CD4+ T-cell large granular lymphocyte leukemia against the TCRbeta repertoires of healthy blood donors. The purity of purified fractions was confirmed by flow cytometry on FACSCanto II or FACSVerse to exceed 95% among lymphocytes.

As to this clone: The clone's antigen remains unknown. No much larger clonotype is one base removed from it; base qualities were not supplied.

The healthy control group was made up of around 37 blood donors, and the Finnish Red Cross blood service supplied their buffy coats. All TCR-sequenced material derived from peripheral blood: patient blood samples and healthy donor buffy coats. Peripheral blood mononuclear cells were isolated by Ficoll-Hypaque gradient centrifugation. CD4+ cells were magnetically purified from the buffy coats of healthy controls. Genomic DNA was extracted with the Gentra Puregene Cell and Tissue kit and quantified on a Qubit 2.0 fluorometer. Study-wide conclusions, independent of this receptor: CD4-sorted patient repertoires appeared more clonal than healthy CD4+ repertoires, and this difference persisted after removing the putative leukemic clones. Each patient's main leukemic clonotypes were private, but about 27% of these clonotypes showed up at low frequency in the non-leukemic repertoires of other patients. The data were not HLA-matched, and the higher clonality in CD4+ T-LGLL than in CD8+ T-LGLL could be due to the relatively small sample size. TRBV06-family usage was enriched among the top patient clones (8/27) compared with healthy controls (2/35).

The immunoSEQ assay at survey resolution was applied to genomic DNA for sequencing of TCRbeta rearrangements. The published analysis was carried out like this. In the TCR sequencing data, the lowest productive clonotype frequency that could be detected was 2.59 x 10-5. Analyses included only productive TCRbeta rearrangements, meaning complete and in-frame sequences. Simpson clonality, calculated in the immunoSEQ Analyzer version 3.0, was used as the measure of sample clonality. Based on frequency, clones were grouped as very rare, small, medium, large (1-20%) or hyperexpanded (>20%). Generation probabilities were estimated with OLGA 1.2.3, V-gene circos plots were made with VDJtools, specificities were searched in VDJdb, and CDR3 motifs were identified with GLIPH. The source is immuneACCESS, and TCRdb retained only in-frame sequences with V and J called. Part of the clones is not carried over; for the studies checked, unresolved V genes explain less than half of this, and the remainder is unexplained. For V, J and clone size, that table is used; D and trimming come from the DNA. Across this sample there are 30,000 to 40,000 clones, with less than 85% seen only once. More than 6% of the sample comes from the top ten.

Per the germline V gene, SGDLS is the CDR1 and YYNGEE is the CDR2. V ends up 3 bases short and J 15 bases short, with an unmatched junction base count of 8. Spanning cysteine to phenylalanine, the CDR3 consists of 14 amino acids. CDR3 DNA only is kept here, 42 bases in frame from base 1. Sequencing used CD4+ T cells from blood buffy coats. The sequence joins TRBV9 to TRBJ2-1; 14 junctional bases match TRBD2. The TCR comes from a human donor in good health. The CDR3 protein is CASSARLAGGPWFF. The nucleotides are TGTGCCAGCAGCGCAAGACTAGCGGGGGGGCCGTGGTTCTTC.